This TCR beta chain was captured by sequencing in a study of shared clonotypes between healthy human individuals. Study-wide results and limits: Sampling included only blood; tissue repertoires likely differ. A small donor pool kept down the genetic and exposure-history diversity that was represented.

This CDR3 has 16 residues. Germline V gene sequence: CDR1 LGHNA, CDR2 YSLEER. V dropped 6 bases and J dropped 2; count of bases not matched to a gene: 12. Naive CD8 isolation took CD45RO-negative cells positively selected for CCR7 and excluded terminally differentiated effector memory CD45RA+ cells. With regard to this clone: As yet, its antigen is unknown.

The repertoire was sequenced with immunoSEQ multiplex PCR; TCRdb's copy has only in-frame clones and lacks some. The sample lists approximately 1.9 million clones; roughly 93% were seen once. The rearrangement links TRBV4-3 to TRBJ1-2; TRBD1 aligns across 7 bases. Source material: naive CD8+ T cells from PBMCs. This receptor was obtained from a man aged 18 to 30 in good health. Some clones in this sample may be carry-over from other donors' samples. The CDR3 protein is CASSLRGQVLNYGYTF. In DNA form, the CDR3 reads TGCGCCAGCAGTCTCAGAGGACAGGTGCTCAACTATGGCTACACCTTC.